This T cell receptor (beta chain) appears in the sequencing data of a study of naive and memory T cell subsets. Sequential positive selection took CD4 T cells first, then CD8 T cells. Cells stained for CD3, CD4, CD8, CD45RA and CD27 were sorted into four subsets. This CDR3 is built from 12 residues. CDR1 and CDR2 (germline): PRHDT, FYEKMQ (reference sequence). V lost 5 bases to trimming and J lost 3 bases, with 5 bases between them. An equimolar mix of two oligonucleotides served as the beta constant-region primer for TRBC1 and TRBC2. Ligated cDNA was amplified by four rounds of PCR with nested alpha and beta constant-region primers and SP2. An oligonucleotide with the SP2 primer and a 12-nucleotide UMI was ligated to the cDNA 3' end. MiXCR, applied by TCRdb to the UMI-ligation and nested PCR reads, yields one record per CDR3 protein. This repertoire shows 85,000 to 130,000 distinct CDR3 sequences, around 15% found once; its top ten account for 2.5% to 3.5%.

As regards this clonotype: Its antigen remains unidentified.

Study-wide points: A few larger clonotypes appeared in naive repertoires, especially CD8, possibly memory cells re-expressing CD45RA. Gini index rose across naive, CM, EM and EMRA in CD4 and CD8.

This chain links TRBV13 with TRBJ2-1; D is uncertain. Sequencing was done on a sample of naive CD8+ T cells from blood. The sequence came from a human donor in good health. The CDR3: CASSHNYNEQFF. DNA of the CDR3: TGTGCCAGCAGCCACAACTACAATGAGCAGTTCTTC.